Listed below are T cell receptor beta chains from one sample, sequenced in a study of blood T cell repertoires in COVID-19. Profiled with immunoSEQ multiplex PCR; TCRdb holds only in-frame clones, not every one. The profile shows about 210,000 clones, 70% to 90% of them singletons. The sequenced material came from PBMCs or T cells enriched from blood (not recorded which). The receptor source for this set is a young man who had recovered from COVID-19. Each CDR3 is given with its conserved first and last residue. D genes are given only for firm matches. The size field is filled for only some rows; it gives once, few, many or a size class.

clone_size: .; j_call: TRBJ1-4; d_call: TRBD1; v_call: TRBV28; cdr3_length: 13; cdr3_nt: TGTGCCAGCAGGACAGGGCTAAGGGAAAAACTGTTTTTT; cdr3_aa: CASRTGLREKLFF
clone_size: .; j_call: TRBJ2-7; d_call: TRBD1; v_call: TRBV5-4; cdr3_length: 15; cdr3_nt: TGTGCCAGCAGCTTGGGGGGGGACAGGGGTTTCGAGCAGTACTTC; cdr3_aa: CASSLGGDRGFEQYF
clone_size: .; j_call: TRBJ1-1; d_call: TRBD1; v_call: TRBV7-2; cdr3_length: 14; cdr3_nt: TGTGCCAGCAGCTCACAGACAGGGACCACTGAAGCTTTCTTT; cdr3_aa: CASSSQTGTTEAFF
clone_size: .; j_call: TRBJ1-4; d_call: .; v_call: TRBV18; cdr3_length: 16; cdr3_nt: TGTGCCAGCTCACCAAGAGCAGGGGCCACTAATGAAAAACTGTTTTTT; cdr3_aa: CASSPRAGATNEKLFF
clone_size: .; j_call: TRBJ2-3; d_call: TRBD2; v_call: TRBV30; cdr3_length: 16; cdr3_nt: TGTGCCTGGAGTAGTGAGAGCGGGAGGGTTAAAGATACGCAGTATTTT; cdr3_aa: CAWSSESGRVKDTQYF
clone_size: .; j_call: TRBJ2-7; d_call: TRBD2; v_call: TRBV3-1/TRBV3-2; cdr3_length: 16; cdr3_nt: TGTGCCAGCAGCCCTCGACTAGCGGGACGCACGTACGAGCAGTACTTC; cdr3_aa: CASSPRLAGRTYEQYF
clone_size: .; j_call: TRBJ2-5; d_call: TRBD1; v_call: TRBV7-9; cdr3_length: 18; cdr3_nt: TGTGCCAGCAGCCTCGGGACAGGGGGCTCTACCGCGAAAGAGACCCAGTACTTC; cdr3_aa: CASSLGTGGSTAKETQYF
clone_size: .; j_call: TRBJ2-7; d_call: .; v_call: TRBV4-3; cdr3_length: 15; cdr3_nt: TGCGCCAGCAGCCAAGGGAGCGCTAGCTCCTACGAGCAGTACTTC; cdr3_aa: CASSQGSASSYEQYF
clone_size: .; j_call: TRBJ1-2; d_call: .; v_call: TRBV6-5; cdr3_length: 14; cdr3_nt: TGTGCCAGCAGCCCGGGTGGAGCTAACTATGGCTACACCTTC; cdr3_aa: CASSPGGANYGYTF
clone_size: .; j_call: TRBJ1-1; d_call: .; v_call: TRBV7-6; cdr3_length: 14; cdr3_nt: TGTGCCAGCAGCTTGGGGGGGCTCGGAACTGAAGCTTTCTTT; cdr3_aa: CASSLGGLGTEAFF
clone_size: .; j_call: TRBJ1-3; d_call: TRBD1; v_call: TRBV29-1; cdr3_length: 17; cdr3_nt: TGCAGCGTCCGACCCGGGACAGGGGGCTTCTCTGGAAACACCATATATTTT; cdr3_aa: CSVRPGTGGFSGNTIYF
clone_size: once; j_call: TRBJ2-3; d_call: TRBD2; v_call: TRBV27; cdr3_length: 16; cdr3_nt: TGTGCCAGCAGTTTCCTGGGCGGGGGGCCAGCTGATACGCAGTATTTT; cdr3_aa: CASSFLGGGPADTQYF
clone_size: .; j_call: TRBJ1-2; d_call: TRBD1; v_call: TRBV5-1; cdr3_length: 14; cdr3_nt: TGCGCCAGCAGCTTGGTGAGACAGGGGTCTGGCTACACCTTC; cdr3_aa: CASSLVRQGSGYTF
clone_size: .; j_call: TRBJ1-3; d_call: .; v_call: TRBV3-1/TRBV3-2; cdr3_length: 16; cdr3_nt: TGTGCCAGCAGCCAAGATTGGCCTTTCTCTGGAAACACCATATATTTT; cdr3_aa: CASSQDWPFSGNTIYF
clone_size: .; j_call: TRBJ1-5; d_call: TRBD1; v_call: TRBV19; cdr3_length: 15; cdr3_nt: TGTGCCAGTAGTATGGACAGGGGGCCACCTCAGCCCCAGCATTTT; cdr3_aa: CASSMDRGPPQPQHF
clone_size: .; j_call: TRBJ1-1; d_call: TRBD1; v_call: TRBV10-3; cdr3_length: 15; cdr3_nt: TGTGCCATCAGGGAACAGGGGGGGATGAACACTGAAGCTTTCTTT; cdr3_aa: CAIREQGGMNTEAFF
clone_size: .; j_call: TRBJ1-5; d_call: TRBD1; v_call: TRBV30; cdr3_length: 14; cdr3_nt: TGTGCCTGGAGGGGGACAGGGGGCGAACAGCCCCAGCATTTT; cdr3_aa: CAWRGTGGEQPQHF
clone_size: few; j_call: TRBJ2-2; d_call: TRBD1; v_call: TRBV24-1; cdr3_length: 14; cdr3_nt: TGTGCCACCAGTGCACAGGGGGGCACCGGGGAGCTGTTTTTT; cdr3_aa: CATSAQGGTGELFF
clone_size: .; j_call: TRBJ2-3; d_call: .; v_call: TRBV6-2/TRBV6-3; cdr3_length: 14; cdr3_nt: TGTGCCAGCAGTTCCTGGAGGGGCACAGATACGCAGTATTTT; cdr3_aa: CASSSWRGTDTQYF
clone_size: .; j_call: TRBJ1-1; d_call: TRBD1; v_call: TRBV10-2; cdr3_length: 14; cdr3_nt: TGCGCCAGCAGGACCGGGACAGGGGCGGCTGAAGCTTTCTTT; cdr3_aa: CASRTGTGAAEAFF
clone_size: .; j_call: TRBJ2-3; d_call: .; v_call: TRBV4-3; cdr3_length: 14; cdr3_nt: TGCGCCAGCAGCCATTCACCCAACAGTGGTACGCAGTATTTT; cdr3_aa: CASSHSPNSGTQYF
clone_size: .; j_call: TRBJ2-5; d_call: .; v_call: TRBV19; cdr3_length: 12; cdr3_nt: TGTGCCAGTAGTATGGAGGGGGAGACCCAGTACTTC; cdr3_aa: CASSMEGETQYF
clone_size: once; j_call: TRBJ2-7; d_call: .; v_call: TRBV7-2; cdr3_length: 16; cdr3_nt: TGTGCCAGCAGCCCCCACTTGAGTTGGACAGACTACGAGCAGTACTTC; cdr3_aa: CASSPHLSWTDYEQYF
clone_size: once; j_call: TRBJ1-2; d_call: .; v_call: TRBV4-1; cdr3_length: 14; cdr3_nt: TGCGCCAGCAGCCAAGCGGGGGTTTACTATGGCTACACCTTC; cdr3_aa: CASSQAGVYYGYTF
clone_size: few; j_call: TRBJ2-7; d_call: TRBD2; v_call: TRBV28; cdr3_length: 15; cdr3_nt: TGTGCCAGCAGTTTCCGGGCGGGAGTCCTTAACGAGCAGTACTTC; cdr3_aa: CASSFRAGVLNEQYF
clone_size: .; j_call: TRBJ2-2; d_call: .; v_call: TRBV7-2; cdr3_length: 15; cdr3_nt: TGTGCCAGCAACTCCTTAACCGTGAACACCGGGGAGCTGTTTTTT; cdr3_aa: CASNSLTVNTGELFF
clone_size: once; j_call: TRBJ1-1; d_call: .; v_call: TRBV6-5; cdr3_length: 14; cdr3_nt: TGTGCCAGCAGTTTCGACGGGACTTACACTGAAGCTTTCTTT; cdr3_aa: CASSFDGTYTEAFF
clone_size: .; j_call: TRBJ2-1; d_call: .; v_call: TRBV4-3; cdr3_length: 15; cdr3_nt: TGCGCCAGCAGCCCCTCCGCCGATCGGAGGAATGAGCAGTTCTTC; cdr3_aa: CASSPSADRRNEQFF
clone_size: .; j_call: TRBJ2-5; d_call: TRBD1; v_call: TRBV7-9; cdr3_length: 14; cdr3_nt: TGTGCCAGCAGCTTCTACGACAGGGAAGAGACCCAGTACTTC; cdr3_aa: CASSFYDREETQYF
clone_size: .; j_call: TRBJ1-2; d_call: .; v_call: TRBV5-4; cdr3_length: 15; cdr3_nt: TGTGCCAGCAGCTTGGGGACGGGGGTAGTCTATGGCTACACCTTC; cdr3_aa: CASSLGTGVVYGYTF
clone_size: few; j_call: TRBJ2-7; d_call: .; v_call: TRBV10-3; cdr3_length: 14; cdr3_nt: TGTGCCATCAGGAAGACAGGATACCCCTACGAGCAGTACTTC; cdr3_aa: CAIRKTGYPYEQYF
clone_size: .; j_call: TRBJ1-4; d_call: TRBD1; v_call: TRBV6-5; cdr3_length: 15; cdr3_nt: TGTGCCAGCAGGGCCACCGGGACAGGGGGTGAAAAACTGTTTTTT; cdr3_aa: CASRATGTGGEKLFF
clone_size: .; j_call: TRBJ2-7; d_call: .; v_call: TRBV4-3; cdr3_length: 16; cdr3_nt: TGCGCCAGCAGCCAAGATAAATCAAACTTACCCTACGAGCAGTACTTC; cdr3_aa: CASSQDKSNLPYEQYF
clone_size: .; j_call: TRBJ1-5; d_call: TRBD1; v_call: TRBV4-2; cdr3_length: 15; cdr3_nt: TGTGCCAGCAGCCAGACGGACAGGGGTCTTGAGCCCCAGCATTTT; cdr3_aa: CASSQTDRGLEPQHF
clone_size: .; j_call: TRBJ2-1; d_call: TRBD2; v_call: TRBV4-1; cdr3_length: 18; cdr3_nt: TGCGCCAGCAGCCAATCCAGCCCTACTAGCGGGTTCTACAATGAGCAGTTCTTC; cdr3_aa: CASSQSSPTSGFYNEQFF
clone_size: .; j_call: TRBJ2-7; d_call: .; v_call: TRBV29-1; cdr3_length: 11; cdr3_nt: TGCAGCGTTGAGGAGGGTAACGAGCAGTACTTC; cdr3_aa: CSVEEGNEQYF
clone_size: .; j_call: TRBJ2-5; d_call: TRBD2; v_call: TRBV2; cdr3_length: 15; cdr3_nt: TGTGCCAGCAGCTCTCGACTAGCGGGAGGGGAGACCCAGTACTTC; cdr3_aa: CASSSRLAGGETQYF
clone_size: .; j_call: TRBJ2-7; d_call: .; v_call: TRBV6-5; cdr3_length: 14; cdr3_nt: TGTGCCAGCAGTTACCGCCTTAGGAGTGGGGAGCAGTACTTC; cdr3_aa: CASSYRLRSGEQYF
clone_size: .; j_call: TRBJ2-2; d_call: .; v_call: TRBV30; cdr3_length: 13; cdr3_nt: TGTGCCTGGGCACAGGGAACGACCGGGGAGCTGTTTTTT; cdr3_aa: CAWAQGTTGELFF
clone_size: .; j_call: TRBJ1-5; d_call: .; v_call: TRBV27; cdr3_length: 14; cdr3_nt: TGTGCCAGCAGTCCGGGGGGGGGCAATCAGCCCCAGCATTTT; cdr3_aa: CASSPGGGNQPQHF
clone_size: .; j_call: TRBJ1-3; d_call: .; v_call: TRBV2; cdr3_length: 16; cdr3_nt: TGTGCCAGCAGTGCACTCCACCCCGTCTCTGGAAACACCATATATTTT; cdr3_aa: CASSALHPVSGNTIYF
clone_size: .; j_call: TRBJ1-2; d_call: .; v_call: TRBV5-5; cdr3_length: 14; cdr3_nt: TGTGCCAGCAGCTTAGACAGGATCTTATATGGCTACACCTTC; cdr3_aa: CASSLDRILYGYTF
clone_size: .; j_call: TRBJ2-3; d_call: TRBD1; v_call: TRBV10-1; cdr3_length: 15; cdr3_nt: TGCGCCAGCAGTCAAGCCGGGACAGGGGGAGATACGCAGTATTTT; cdr3_aa: CASSQAGTGGDTQYF
clone_size: .; j_call: TRBJ2-1; d_call: TRBD2; v_call: TRBV7-2; cdr3_length: 18; cdr3_nt: TGTGCCAGCAGCTTAGCGCAGACCTTACTAGCGGGGGGAAATGAGCAGTTCTTC; cdr3_aa: CASSLAQTLLAGGNEQFF
clone_size: once; j_call: TRBJ1-2; d_call: TRBD1; v_call: TRBV5-1; cdr3_length: 14; cdr3_nt: TGCGCCAGCAGCTTGAGAACAGGGGACAGCGGCTACACCTTC; cdr3_aa: CASSLRTGDSGYTF
clone_size: .; j_call: TRBJ1-5; d_call: .; v_call: TRBV7-8; cdr3_length: 15; cdr3_nt: TGTGCCAGCAGCTTAGGGAAGGACAGTTATCAGCCCCAGCATTTT; cdr3_aa: CASSLGKDSYQPQHF
clone_size: .; j_call: TRBJ1-5; d_call: TRBD1; v_call: TRBV30; cdr3_length: 13; cdr3_nt: TGTGCCTGGGGACCGGGACAGAATCAGCCCCAGCATTTT; cdr3_aa: CAWGPGQNQPQHF
clone_size: .; j_call: TRBJ1-4; d_call: .; v_call: TRBV4-1; cdr3_length: 20; cdr3_nt: TGCGCCAGCAGCCAAGATCCCACCCTTCGCACAGGGAATCCTAATGAAAAACTGTTTTTT; cdr3_aa: CASSQDPTLRTGNPNEKLFF
clone_size: .; j_call: TRBJ1-1; d_call: .; v_call: TRBV7-9; cdr3_length: 13; cdr3_nt: TGTGCCAGCAGCCTAAATGGGGCCACTGAAGCTTTCTTT; cdr3_aa: CASSLNGATEAFF
clone_size: .; j_call: TRBJ2-3; d_call: TRBD2; v_call: TRBV3-1/TRBV3-2; cdr3_length: 17; cdr3_nt: TGTGCCAGCAGCGCTTCACATGCGGGAGCTAGCACAGATACGCAGTATTTT; cdr3_aa: CASSASHAGASTDTQYF
clone_size: .; j_call: TRBJ2-3; d_call: TRBD2; v_call: TRBV19; cdr3_length: 16; cdr3_nt: TGTGCCAGTAGTATGAGGGCTAGCGGGGGGACAGATACGCAGTATTTT; cdr3_aa: CASSMRASGGTDTQYF
clone_size: .; j_call: TRBJ2-5; d_call: TRBD1; v_call: TRBV18; cdr3_length: 15; cdr3_nt: TGTGCCAGCTCACCACCGGGACAGGGAAAAGAGACCCAGTACTTC; cdr3_aa: CASSPPGQGKETQYF